This is a list of T cell receptor beta chains from one sample in a study of blood T cell repertoires in COVID-19. The repertoire was sequenced with immunoSEQ multiplex PCR; TCRdb's copy has only in-frame clones and lacks some. This sample carries hundreds of thousands of clones, around 84% of them seen once, and the ten largest clones take 3.5% to 4%. Sequencing input: peripheral blood. The receptors derive from a woman aged 18 to 35 with acute or convalescent COVID-19. Both conserved end residues are part of each CDR3. The D gene is left open where the match is weak. Part of the rows lack a size; the others show once, few, many or a class for expanded clones.

TRBD1	TRBV28	TRBJ1-1	.	TGTGCCAGCAGTCCGAGACAGGGTTGGAATCGCACTGAAGCTTTCTTT	CASSPRQGWNRTEAFF
TRBD1	TRBV11-2	TRBJ1-2	few	TGTGCCAGCAGCTCCCTGGGACAGCTCTATGGCTACACCTTC	CASSSLGQLYGYTF
.	TRBV5-1	TRBJ2-5	.	TGCGCCAGCAGCCGCTGGACAGACCCCAGGGAGACCCAGTACTTC	CASSRWTDPRETQYF
.	TRBV27	TRBJ1-1	.	TGTGCCAGCCTACCTGATTACAGGTGGCCGGACACTGAAGCTTTCTTT	CASLPDYRWPDTEAFF
.	TRBV12-3/TRBV12-4	TRBJ1-1	once	TGTGCCAGCACCGTAGGACAGAACACTGAAGCTTTCTTT	CASTVGQNTEAFF
TRBD1	TRBV25-1	TRBJ1-6	.	TGTGCCAGCAGTCCCCGACCGACAGGGGATTCACCCCTCCACTTT	CASSPRPTGDSPLHF
.	TRBV6-5	TRBJ1-1	.	TGTGCCAGCAGTTTGTCGAGACTTAGCACTGAAGCTTTCTTT	CASSLSRLSTEAFF
.	TRBV5-4	TRBJ1-2	.	TGTGCCAGCAGCTCCAATACCGGGGGCTACACCTTC	CASSSNTGGYTF
TRBD2	TRBV28	TRBJ2-1	.	TGTGCCAGCACCGAGACTAGCGAAAGCAATGAGCAGTTCTTC	CASTETSESNEQFF
.	TRBV9	TRBJ1-1	.	TGTGCCAGCAGCGTAGGCGGAGACACTGAAGCTTTCTTT	CASSVGGDTEAFF
.	TRBV19	TRBJ1-5	.	TGTGCCAGTATTCCATCCAGCCGGGTTAATCAGCCCCAGCATTTT	CASIPSSRVNQPQHF
TRBD2	TRBV19	TRBJ2-7	.	TGTGCCAGTAGTATCTCGGGGGGGAACTACGAGCAGTACTTC	CASSISGGNYEQYF
TRBD1	TRBV5-4	TRBJ2-7	.	TGTGCCAGCAGCCCAGACCTACAGGGGGTGGGCGAGCAGTACTTC	CASSPDLQGVGEQYF
TRBD1	TRBV5-1	TRBJ2-3	.	TGCGCCAGCAGCCTCCGGGACAGGGTTAGAGATACGCAGTATTTT	CASSLRDRVRDTQYF
TRBD2	TRBV19	TRBJ2-7	.	TGTGCCACATCGGGGGGGGTTCGCGAGCAGTACTTC	CATSGGVREQYF
.	TRBV19	TRBJ1-1	.	TGTGCCAGTAGTCGGGAGGACACTGAAGCTTTCTTT	CASSREDTEAFF
.	TRBV28	TRBJ1-2	.	TGTGCCAGCAGTCCGTTAGCTAACTATGGCTACACCTTC	CASSPLANYGYTF
.	TRBV30	TRBJ2-4	.	TGTGCCTGGAGTCAGGGGGGAAACATTCAGTACTTC	CAWSQGGNIQYF
.	TRBV4-1	TRBJ2-3	.	TGCGCCAGCAGCCAAGCGACTCGAGCTAGCACAGATACGCAGTATTTT	CASSQATRASTDTQYF
TRBD2	TRBV9	TRBJ2-2	.	TGTGCCAGCAGTGGACTAGCTAACACCGGGGAGCTGTTTTTT	CASSGLANTGELFF
.	TRBV28	TRBJ2-2	.	TGTGCCAGCAGTAGAATCGGGACTGCGAACACCGGGGAGCTGTTTTTT	CASSRIGTANTGELFF
TRBD1	TRBV5-6	TRBJ1-4	.	TGTGCCAGCAGCTTGGGGACAGGGGTCTATGAAAAACTGTTTTTT	CASSLGTGVYEKLFF